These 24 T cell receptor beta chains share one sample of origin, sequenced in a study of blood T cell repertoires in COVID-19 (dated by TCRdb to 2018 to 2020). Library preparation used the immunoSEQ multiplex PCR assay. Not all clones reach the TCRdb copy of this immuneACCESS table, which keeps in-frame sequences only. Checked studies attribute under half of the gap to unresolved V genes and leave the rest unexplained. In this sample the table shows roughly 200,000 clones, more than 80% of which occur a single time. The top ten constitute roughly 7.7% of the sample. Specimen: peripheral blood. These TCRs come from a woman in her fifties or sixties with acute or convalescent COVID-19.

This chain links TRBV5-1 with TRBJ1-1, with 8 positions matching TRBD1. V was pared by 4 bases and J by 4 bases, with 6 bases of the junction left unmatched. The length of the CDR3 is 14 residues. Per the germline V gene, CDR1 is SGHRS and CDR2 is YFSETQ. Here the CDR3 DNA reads TGCGCCAGCAGCCAACGGACAGGGATCACTGAAGCTTTCTTT. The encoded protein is CASSQRTGITEAFF.

The CDR3 here is CASSQEPSAGSPLHF. In nucleotides, the CDR3 is TGCGCCAGCAGCCAAGAACCATCTGCGGGGTCACCCCTCCACTTT. The V and J genes are TRBV4-1 and TRBJ1-6; D not certain. Between the trimmed V and J ends, which lost 0 bases and 10 bases, there was a span of 13 bases. The CDR3 spans 15 residues. Germline assignment: CDR1 MGHRA and CDR2 YSYEKL.

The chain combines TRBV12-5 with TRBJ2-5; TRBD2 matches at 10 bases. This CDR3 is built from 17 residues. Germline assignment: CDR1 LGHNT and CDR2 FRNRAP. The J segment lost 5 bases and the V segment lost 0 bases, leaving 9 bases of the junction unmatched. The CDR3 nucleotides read TGTGCTAGTGGTTTGGTACTTCTAGCGGGAGAGCACGAGACCCAGTACTTC. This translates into CASGLVLLAGEHETQYF. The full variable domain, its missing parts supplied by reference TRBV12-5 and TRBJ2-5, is DARVTQTPRHKVTEMGQEVTMRCQPILGHNTVFWYRQTMMQGLELLAYFRNRAPLDDSGMPKDRFSAEMPDATLATLKIQPSEPRDSAVYFCASGLVLLAGEHETQYFGPGTRLLVL.

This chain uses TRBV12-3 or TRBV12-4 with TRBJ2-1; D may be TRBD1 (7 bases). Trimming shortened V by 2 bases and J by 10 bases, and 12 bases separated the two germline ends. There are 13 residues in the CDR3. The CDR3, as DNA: TGTGCCAGCAGTTTACTGCAGGGGGGAGAGCAGTTCTTC. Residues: CASSLLQGGEQFF.

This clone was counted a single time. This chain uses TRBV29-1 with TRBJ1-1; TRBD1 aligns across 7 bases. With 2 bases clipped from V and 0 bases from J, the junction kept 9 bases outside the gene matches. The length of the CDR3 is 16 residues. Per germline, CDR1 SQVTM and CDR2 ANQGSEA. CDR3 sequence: CSVENRVDRVNTEAFF. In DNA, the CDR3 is TGCAGCGTTGAAAATCGGGTAGACAGGGTGAACACTGAAGCTTTCTTT.

The CDR3 protein is CATSAREDEQFF. The DNA of the CDR3 is TGTGCCACCAGCGCCCGAGAGGATGAGCAGTTCTTC. The chain recombines TRBV24-1 with TRBJ2-1; D is unresolved. Trimming left V 7 bases short and J 8 bases short, with 11 bases between. Germline CDR1 reads KGHDR; CDR2 reads SFDVKD. The CDR3 totals 12 residues.

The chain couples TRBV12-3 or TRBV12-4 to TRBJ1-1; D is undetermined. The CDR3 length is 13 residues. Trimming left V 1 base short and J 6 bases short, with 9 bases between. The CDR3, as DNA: TGTGCCAGCAGTTTAGGCGGAGACTCTGAAGCTTTCTTT. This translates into CASSLGGDSEAFF.

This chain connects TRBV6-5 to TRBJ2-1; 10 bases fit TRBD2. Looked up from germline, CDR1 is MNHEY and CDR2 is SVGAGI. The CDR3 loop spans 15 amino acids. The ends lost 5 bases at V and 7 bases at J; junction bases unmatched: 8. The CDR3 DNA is TGTGCCAGCAGTCTCGGGACTAGCGAGGGGAATGAGCAGTTCTTC. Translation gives CASSLGTSEGNEQFF.

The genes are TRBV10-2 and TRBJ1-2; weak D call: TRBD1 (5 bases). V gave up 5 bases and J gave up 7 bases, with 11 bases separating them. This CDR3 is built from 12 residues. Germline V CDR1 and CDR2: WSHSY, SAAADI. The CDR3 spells CASSPQVVGYTF. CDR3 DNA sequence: TGCGCCAGCAGTCCACAGGTAGTTGGCTACACCTTC.

The CDR3 DNA reads TGTGCCAGTAATCCGGGACAGGGGAGCACCGGGGAGCTGTTTTTT. It translates to CASNPGQGSTGELFF. This chain joins TRBV19 and TRBJ2-2; TRBD1 matches 10 bases. This CDR3 spans 15 amino acids. Germline V gene lookup returns CDR1 LNHDA and CDR2 SQIVND (reference sequence). V shed 7 bases, J shed 4 bases, and the junction held 6 bases outside the gene matches.

This chain's CDR3 is CASSVEAQGSYGYTF. The CDR3 coding sequence is TGTGCCAGCAGCGTAGAAGCGCAGGGGAGCTATGGCTACACCTTC. V and J are TRBV9 and TRBJ1-2; the D gene is possibly TRBD1 (6 bases). Germline V gene data show CDR1 as SGDLS and CDR2 as YYNGEE. V was shortened by 0 bases and J by 4 bases, with 13 bases between the two germline ends. CDR3 length: 15 amino acids.

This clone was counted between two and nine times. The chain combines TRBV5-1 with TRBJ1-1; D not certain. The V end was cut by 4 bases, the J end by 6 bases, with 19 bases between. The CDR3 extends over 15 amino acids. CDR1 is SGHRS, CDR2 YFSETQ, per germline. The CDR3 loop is CASSAESQSGAEAFF. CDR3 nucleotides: TGCGCCAGCAGCGCGGAGTCGCAAAGCGGCGCTGAAGCTTTCTTT.

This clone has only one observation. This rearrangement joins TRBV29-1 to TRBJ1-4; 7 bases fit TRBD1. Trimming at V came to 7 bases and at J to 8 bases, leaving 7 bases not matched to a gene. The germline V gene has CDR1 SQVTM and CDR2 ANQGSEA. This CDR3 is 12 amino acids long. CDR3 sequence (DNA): TGCAGCGGCCGACAGGGCGGCGAAAAACTGTTTTTT. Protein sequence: CSGRQGGEKLFF.

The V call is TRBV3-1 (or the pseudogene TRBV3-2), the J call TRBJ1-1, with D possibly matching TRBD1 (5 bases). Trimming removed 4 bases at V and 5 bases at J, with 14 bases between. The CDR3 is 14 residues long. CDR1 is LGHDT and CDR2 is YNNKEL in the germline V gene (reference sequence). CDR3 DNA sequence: TGTGCCAGCAGCCCTTCGGGGGGGGGAACTGAAGCTTTCTTT. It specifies CASSPSGGGTEAFF.

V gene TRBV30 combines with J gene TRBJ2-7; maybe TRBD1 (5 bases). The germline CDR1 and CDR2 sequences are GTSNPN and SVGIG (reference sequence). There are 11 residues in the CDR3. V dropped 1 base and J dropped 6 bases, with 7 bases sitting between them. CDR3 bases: TGTGCCTGGAGTGGAAGGGGCGAGCAGTACTTC. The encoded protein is CAWSGRGEQYF.

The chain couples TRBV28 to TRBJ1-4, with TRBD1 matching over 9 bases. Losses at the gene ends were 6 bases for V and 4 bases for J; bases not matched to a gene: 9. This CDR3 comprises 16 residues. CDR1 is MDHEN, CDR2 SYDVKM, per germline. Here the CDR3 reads CASSRYRGRGNEKLFF. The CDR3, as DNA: TGTGCCAGCAGCCGCTACAGGGGGCGGGGTAATGAAAAACTGTTTTTT.

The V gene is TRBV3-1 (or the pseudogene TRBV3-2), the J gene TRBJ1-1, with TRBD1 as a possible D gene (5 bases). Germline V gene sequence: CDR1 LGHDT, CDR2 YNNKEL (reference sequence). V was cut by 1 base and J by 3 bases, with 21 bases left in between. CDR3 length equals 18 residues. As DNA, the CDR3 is TGTGCCAGCAGCCAAGTAGGCCGAAGGACCTTCAGGGACACTGAAGCTTTCTTT. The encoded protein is CASSQVGRRTFRDTEAFF.

The CDR3: CASSEHGQRQPQHF. The CDR3 nucleotides read TGTGCCAGCAGTGAACATGGTCAGAGGCAGCCCCAGCATTTT. The rearrangement uses TRBV2 and TRBJ1-5, with D hard to call. CDR1 SNHLY and CDR2 FYNNEI come from the germline V gene. Between the trimmed V and J ends, which lost 2 bases and 7 bases, there was a span of 12 bases. The CDR3 spans 14 residues.

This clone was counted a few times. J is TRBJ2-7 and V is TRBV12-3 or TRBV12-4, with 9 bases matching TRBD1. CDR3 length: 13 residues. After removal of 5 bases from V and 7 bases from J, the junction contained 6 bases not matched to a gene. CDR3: CASSEGTGWEQYV. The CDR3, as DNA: TGTGCCAGCAGTGAAGGGACAGGGTGGGAGCAGTACGTC.

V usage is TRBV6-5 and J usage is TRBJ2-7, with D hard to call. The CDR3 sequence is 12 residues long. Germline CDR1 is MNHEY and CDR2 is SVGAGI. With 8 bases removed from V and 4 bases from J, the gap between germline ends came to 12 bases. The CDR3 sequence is CASAETRYEQYF. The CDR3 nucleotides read TGTGCCAGCGCAGAAACCCGTTACGAGCAGTACTTC.

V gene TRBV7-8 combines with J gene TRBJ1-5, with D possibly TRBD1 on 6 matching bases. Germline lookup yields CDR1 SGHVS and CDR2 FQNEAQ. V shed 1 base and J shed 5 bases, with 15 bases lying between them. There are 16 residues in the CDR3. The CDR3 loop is CASSLEGGQLHQPQHF. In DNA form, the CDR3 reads TGTGCCAGCAGCTTAGAGGGGGGGCAACTTCATCAGCCCCAGCATTTT.

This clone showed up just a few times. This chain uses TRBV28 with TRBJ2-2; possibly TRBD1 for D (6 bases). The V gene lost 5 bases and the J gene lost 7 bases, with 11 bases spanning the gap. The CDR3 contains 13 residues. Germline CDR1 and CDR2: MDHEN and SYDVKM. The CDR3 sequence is CASSGGLGGELFF. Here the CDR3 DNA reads TGTGCCAGCAGTGGGGGCCTCGGCGGGGAGCTGTTTTTT. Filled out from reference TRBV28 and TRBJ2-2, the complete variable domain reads DVKVTQSSRYLVKRTGEKVFLECVQDMDHENMFWYRQDPGLGLRLIYFSYDVKMKEKGDIPEGYSVSREKKERFSLILESASTNQTSMYLCASSGGLGGELFFGEGSRLTVL.

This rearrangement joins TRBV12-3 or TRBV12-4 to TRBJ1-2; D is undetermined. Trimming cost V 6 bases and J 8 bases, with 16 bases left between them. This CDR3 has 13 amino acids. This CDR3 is CASRPGSGGGYTF. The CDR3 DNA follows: TGTGCCAGCAGACCGGGTTCCGGCGGCGGCTACACCTTC.

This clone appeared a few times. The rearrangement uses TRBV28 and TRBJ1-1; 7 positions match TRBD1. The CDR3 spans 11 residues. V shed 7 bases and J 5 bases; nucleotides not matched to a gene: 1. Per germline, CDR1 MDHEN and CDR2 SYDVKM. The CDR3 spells CASTGGTEAFF. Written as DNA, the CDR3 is TGTGCCAGCACAGGGGGTACTGAAGCTTTCTTT. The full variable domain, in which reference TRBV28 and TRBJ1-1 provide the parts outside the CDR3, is DVKVTQSSRYLVKRTGEKVFLECVQDMDHENMFWYRQDPGLGLRLIYFSYDVKMKEKGDIPEGYSVSREKKERFSLILESASTNQTSMYLCASTGGTEAFFGQGTRLTVV.